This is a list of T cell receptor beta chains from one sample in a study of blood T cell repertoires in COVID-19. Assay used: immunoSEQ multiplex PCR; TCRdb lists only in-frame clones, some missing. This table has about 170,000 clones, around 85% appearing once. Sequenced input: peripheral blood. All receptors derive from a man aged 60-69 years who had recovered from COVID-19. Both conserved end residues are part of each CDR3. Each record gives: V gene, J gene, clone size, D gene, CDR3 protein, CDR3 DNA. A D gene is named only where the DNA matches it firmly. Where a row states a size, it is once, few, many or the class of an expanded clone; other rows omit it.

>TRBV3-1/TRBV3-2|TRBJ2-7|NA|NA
CASSQFTGVPSEQYF
TGTGCCAGCAGCCAATTCACGGGGGTCCCGAGTGAGCAGTACTTC
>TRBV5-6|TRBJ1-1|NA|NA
CASTDMSGTEAFF
TGTGCCAGCACGGACATGTCGGGCACTGAAGCTTTCTTT
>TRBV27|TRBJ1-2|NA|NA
CASRLTGNYGYTF
TGTGCCAGCCGACTTACAGGGAACTATGGCTACACCTTC
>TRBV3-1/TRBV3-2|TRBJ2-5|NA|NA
CASSQAGHLTQETQYF
TGTGCCAGCAGCCAAGCGGGACACTTAACACAAGAGACCCAGTACTTC
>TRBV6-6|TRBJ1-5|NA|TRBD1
CASTLGQGDRNQPQHF
TGTGCCAGCACCCTAGGACAGGGTGATCGCAATCAGCCCCAGCATTTT
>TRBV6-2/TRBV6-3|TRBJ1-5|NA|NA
CASSYGQKPQHF
TGTGCCAGCAGTTACGGACAGAAACCCCAGCATTTT
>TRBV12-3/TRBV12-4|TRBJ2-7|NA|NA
CASRGTVRQYF
TGTGCCAGCCGAGGAACGGTTCGGCAGTACTTC
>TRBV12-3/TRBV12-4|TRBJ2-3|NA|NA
CASSYRNTDTQYF
TGTGCCAGCAGTTACAGAAACACAGATACGCAGTATTTT
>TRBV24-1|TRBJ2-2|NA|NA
CATSDSRIGELFF
TGTGCCACCAGTGATTCTAGGATCGGGGAGCTGTTTTTT
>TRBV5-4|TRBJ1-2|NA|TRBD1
CASTAGQGDYGYTF
TGTGCCAGCACCGCGGGACAGGGGGACTATGGCTACACCTTC
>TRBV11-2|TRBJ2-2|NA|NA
CASSLQGGTGELFF
TGTGCCAGCAGCCTGCAGGGTGGCACCGGGGAGCTGTTTTTT
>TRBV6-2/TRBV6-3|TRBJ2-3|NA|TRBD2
CASSPGGRQIGEDTQYF
TGTGCCAGCAGTCCCGGCGGGAGGCAGATTGGTGAGGATACGCAGTATTTT
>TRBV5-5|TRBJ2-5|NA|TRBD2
CASSFLAGGETQYF
TGTGCCAGCAGCTTTTTAGCGGGGGGGGAGACCCAGTACTTC
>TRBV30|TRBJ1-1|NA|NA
CAWSVTANTEAFF
TGTGCCTGGAGTGTGACAGCAAACACTGAAGCTTTCTTT
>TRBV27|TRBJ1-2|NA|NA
CASSLRSAGGAPYYGYTF
TGTGCCAGCAGTTTACGATCGGCGGGGGGGGCGCCGTACTATGGCTACACCTTC
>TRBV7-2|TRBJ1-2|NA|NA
CASSFDLNYGYTF
TGTGCCAGCAGCTTTGACTTAAACTATGGCTACACCTTC
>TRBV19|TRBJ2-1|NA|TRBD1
CASSSEGQGADEQFF
TGTGCCAGTAGCTCTGAGGGACAGGGGGCCGATGAGCAGTTCTTC
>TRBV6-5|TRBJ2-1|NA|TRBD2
CASSYSELAGARQFF
TGTGCCAGCAGTTATTCGGAACTAGCGGGCGCGAGGCAGTTCTTC
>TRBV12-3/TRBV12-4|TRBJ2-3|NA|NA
CASTLGLDTQYF
TGTGCCAGCACCCTAGGACTAGATACGCAGTATTTT
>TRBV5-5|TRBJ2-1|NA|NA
CASSPWTQGNEQFF
TGTGCCAGCAGCCCATGGACACAAGGCAATGAGCAGTTCTTC
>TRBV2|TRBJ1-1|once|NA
CASSEGRKNTEAFF
TGTGCCAGCAGTGAAGGGAGAAAGAACACTGAAGCTTTCTTT
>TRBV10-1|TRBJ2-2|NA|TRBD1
CASKGQGSGELFF
TGCGCCAGCAAGGGACAGGGGTCCGGGGAGCTGTTTTTT
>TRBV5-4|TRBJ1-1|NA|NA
CASSLAARTEAFF
TGTGCCAGCAGCCTGGCCGCACGGACTGAAGCTTTCTTT
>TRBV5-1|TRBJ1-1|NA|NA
CASSFFGGGNTEAFF
TGCGCCAGCAGCTTTTTCGGAGGAGGCAACACTGAAGCTTTCTTT
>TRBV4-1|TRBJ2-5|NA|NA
CASSQEASPGETQYF
TGCGCCAGCAGCCAAGAAGCTAGCCCCGGGGAGACCCAGTACTTC
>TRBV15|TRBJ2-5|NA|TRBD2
CATSRGLAPGGETQYF
TGTGCCACCAGCAGGGGACTAGCGCCCGGGGGAGAGACCCAGTACTTC
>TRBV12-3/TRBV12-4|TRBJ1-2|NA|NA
CASSPDRNYGYTF
TGTGCCAGCAGTCCGGACAGAAACTATGGCTACACCTTC
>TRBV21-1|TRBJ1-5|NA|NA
CASSLGGQGFTQPQHF
TGTGCCAGCAGCCTGGGGGGACAGGGTTTTACTCAGCCCCAGCATTTT
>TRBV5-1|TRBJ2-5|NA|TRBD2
CASSLELAGGQETQYF
TGCGCCAGCAGCTTGGAGTTAGCGGGGGGGCAAGAGACCCAGTACTTC
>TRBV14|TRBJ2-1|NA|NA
CASSHSLGAKQFF
TGTGCCAGCAGCCACTCCCTTGGGGCGAAGCAGTTCTTC
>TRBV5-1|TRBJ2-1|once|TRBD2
CASSFNSGENNEQFF
TGCGCCAGCAGCTTCAACAGCGGGGAGAACAATGAGCAGTTCTTC
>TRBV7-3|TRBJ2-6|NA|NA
CASSSLGGGANVLTF
TGTGCCAGCAGCTCGCTAGGTGGTGGGGCCAACGTCCTGACTTTC
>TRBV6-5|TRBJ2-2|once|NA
CASSTQTGSTGELFF
TGTGCCAGCAGTACCCAGACAGGATCCACCGGGGAGCTGTTTTTT
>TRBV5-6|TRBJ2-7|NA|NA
CASSSTGYEQYF
TGTGCCAGCAGCTCCACGGGTTACGAGCAGTACTTC
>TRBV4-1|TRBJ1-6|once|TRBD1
CASSPRDRGDSPLHF
TGCGCCAGCAGCCCCCGGGACAGGGGCGATTCACCCCTCCACTTT
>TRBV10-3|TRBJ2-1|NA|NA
CAISESNSNEQFF
TGTGCCATCAGTGAGTCCAACTCTAATGAGCAGTTCTTC
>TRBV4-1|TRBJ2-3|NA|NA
CASSQAARGLEQYF
TGCGCCAGCAGCCAAGCCGCGAGAGGGCTAGAGCAGTATTTT
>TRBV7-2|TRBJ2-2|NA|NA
CASSLQGLNTGELFF
TGTGCCAGCAGCTTACAGGGTCTGAACACCGGGGAGCTGTTTTTT
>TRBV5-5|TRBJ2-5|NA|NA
CASSLRTSQETQYF
TGTGCCAGCAGCTTGAGGACAAGTCAAGAGACCCAGTACTTC
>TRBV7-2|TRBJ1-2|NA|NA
CASSPTPDSSYGYTF
TGTGCCAGCAGCCCGACGCCTGACAGCTCCTATGGCTACACCTTC
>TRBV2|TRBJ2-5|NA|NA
CASRTNGGETQYF
TGTGCCAGCAGGACTAACGGTGGGGAGACCCAGTACTTC
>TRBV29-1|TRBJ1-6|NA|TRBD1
CSVRDREDSPLHF
TGCAGCGTGCGGGACAGGGAAGATTCACCCCTCCACTTT
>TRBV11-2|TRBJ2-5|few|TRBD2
CASSYTRGEETQYF
TGTGCCAGCAGCTATACTCGGGGGGAAGAGACCCAGTACTTC
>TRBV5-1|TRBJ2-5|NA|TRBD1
CASSTGTAIETQYF
TGCGCCAGCAGCACCGGGACAGCGATAGAGACCCAGTACTTC
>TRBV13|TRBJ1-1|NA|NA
CASSSVYTEAFF
TGTGCCAGCAGCTCTGTTTACACTGAAGCTTTCTTT
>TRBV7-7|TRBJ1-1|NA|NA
CASSLTVNTEAFF
TGTGCTAGCAGCCTCACGGTCAACACTGAAGCTTTCTTT
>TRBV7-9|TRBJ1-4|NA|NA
CASSLAGGEKLFF
TGTGCCAGCAGCTTAGCCGGCGGGGAAAAACTGTTTTTT
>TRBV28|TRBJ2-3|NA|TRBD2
CASSLPILAGGADTQYF
TGTGCCAGCAGTTTACCCATACTAGCGGGGGGGGCAGATACGCAGTATTTT